The clone carrying this T cell receptor beta chain was found a few times. The sample holds other DNA sequences that translate to the same CDR3. The germline CDR1 and CDR2 sequences are SGHRS and YFSETQ. V lost 3 bases to trimming and J lost 7 bases, with 14 bases between them. The CDR3 has 14 residues. The PCR was carried out with 60 Vbeta primers and 13 Jbeta primers. As originally analysed: Per a later analysis, the number of unique TCR beta chains was approximately 80 million, of which 9 million to 14 million were shared. Clones were read by immunoSEQ multiplex PCR, and TCRdb kept only the in-frame ones, dropping some. The DNA gave D and trimming, while V, J and clone size come from that table. The repertoire holds approximately 140,000 clones, with nearly 85% as singletons. This entry is derived from a study of cytomegalovirus exposure and HLA in healthy donors.

The sequence was collected from a boy aged 5-17 years in good health and CMV-seronegative. The V call is TRBV5-1, the J call TRBJ2-1; TRBD2 is a possible D gene (6 bases). The sequenced sample was PBMCs. This chain's CDR3 is CASSSGLAFNEQFF. CDR3 DNA sequence: TGCGCCAGCAGCTCGGGACTTGCTTTTAATGAGCAGTTCTTC.